This T cell receptor (beta chain) was sequenced in a study of blood T cell repertoires in COVID-19. Background on the study: The origin of the acute and convalescent COVID-19 samples was the United States, Italy and Spain. Sources were T cells, B-cell-depleted T cells, or PBMCs; the material itself was cDNA or gDNA.

Trimming removed 3 bases from V and 5 bases from J; junction bases left unmatched: 8. The CDR3 has 15 amino acids. Germline V lookup: CDR1 SGHTA, CDR2 FQGNSA. Original analysis: Counts of nucleated cells, estimated from reference gene primer amplification, were obtained. Method: immunoSEQ multiplex PCR; TCRdb's copy keeps in-frame clones and lacks some. V, J and clone size derive from that table, while D and trimming were established from the DNA sequence. The sample has about 160,000 clones, approximately 88% seen once. The receptor was isolated from an elderly woman with active or convalescent COVID-19. Sequencing used peripheral blood. V is TRBV7-2 and J is TRBJ2-5; 8 bases map to TRBD2. The CDR3 nucleotides are TGTGCCAGCAGCTTCCAAGCGGGGGTATGGGAGACCCAGTACTTC. This codes for CASSFQAGVWETQYF.